This is a list of T cell receptor beta chains from one sample in a study of T cell responses to AZD1222 COVID-19 vaccine. TCRdb's table, derived via immunoSEQ multiplex PCR, lists solely in-frame clones and lacks some. The table has 150,000 to 160,000 clones, 88% seen once. The starting material was peripheral blood, obtained after recovery from COVID-19. Receptor source: an adult who had recovered from COVID-19. Each CDR3 is given with its conserved first and last residue. The D gene is left open where the match is weak. Some rows have no size entry. The others give once, few or many, or a class for an expanded clone.

TRBD1	TRBV6-5	.	TRBJ2-5	CASSSFPGGTSETQYF	TGTGCCAGCAGTTCCTTCCCAGGGGGCACGTCCGAGACCCAGTACTTC
.	TRBV6-5	once	TRBJ2-1	CASSFLSDNEQFF	TGTGCCAGCAGTTTCCTCTCCGACAATGAGCAGTTCTTC
TRBD2	TRBV6-2/TRBV6-3	.	TRBJ2-7	CASSPGLAGGSYEQYF	TGTGCCAGCAGTCCGGGACTAGCGGGGGGGTCCTACGAGCAGTACTTC
TRBD1	TRBV29-1	.	TRBJ1-2	CSVEEQGACTF	TGCAGCGTTGAGGAGCAGGGGGCTTGCACCTTC
.	TRBV3-1/TRBV3-2	.	TRBJ1-4	CASSQAMARGEKLFF	TGTGCCAGCAGCCAGGCCATGGCAAGAGGGGAAAAACTGTTTTTT
.	TRBV3-1/TRBV3-2	.	TRBJ1-1	CASSQTPGSNTEAFF	TGTGCCAGCAGCCAAACCCCGGGATCGAACACTGAAGCTTTCTTT
.	TRBV5-1	.	TRBJ2-3	CASSLGGTDTQYF	TGCGCCAGCAGCCTAGGAGGCACAGATACGCAGTATTTT
.	TRBV29-1	.	TRBJ1-1	CSSSDGGTEAFF	TGCAGCTCTTCGGACGGAGGGACTGAAGCTTTCTTT
.	TRBV5-8	.	TRBJ1-6	CASSVGPAGSSYNSPLHF	TGTGCCAGCAGCGTGGGCCCGGCGGGGAGCTCCTATAATTCACCCCTCCACTTT
.	TRBV4-3	.	TRBJ1-6	CASSQRERGSPLHF	TGCGCCAGCAGCCAACGGGAACGGGGTTCACCCCTCCACTTT
TRBD2	TRBV27	once	TRBJ2-7	CASRREGRAYEQYF	TGTGCCAGCAGGCGGGAAGGGAGGGCCTACGAGCAGTACTTC
.	TRBV5-8	once	TRBJ2-2	CASSAGQPTGELFF	TGTGCCAGCAGCGCGGGCCAACCCACCGGGGAGCTGTTTTTT
.	TRBV29-1	once	TRBJ1-2	CSVEEGRSYGYTF	TGCAGCGTTGAAGAAGGCAGGTCCTATGGCTACACCTTC
.	TRBV4-1	.	TRBJ2-7	CASSQGATGSAYEQYF	TGCGCCAGCAGCCAAGGGGCTACAGGGTCGGCCTACGAGCAGTACTTC
TRBD1	TRBV15	.	TRBJ2-5	CATSVRGLETQYF	TGTGCCACCAGCGTCAGGGGGTTGGAGACCCAGTACTTC
.	TRBV29-1	once	TRBJ2-7	CSVERPEGDWTYEQYF	TGCAGCGTTGAAAGGCCAGAAGGGGATTGGACCTACGAGCAGTACTTC
.	TRBV19	.	TRBJ1-1	CASTLGGRRTEAFF	TGTGCCAGTACTCTCGGGGGACGTAGGACTGAAGCTTTCTTT
.	TRBV4-3	.	TRBJ2-7	CASSRGLGESSYEQYF	TGCGCCAGCAGCCGGGGGTTGGGGGAGAGCTCCTACGAGCAGTACTTC
TRBD1	TRBV19	.	TRBJ1-2	CATVRRGGGGYTF	TGTGCCACCGTCCGGCGGGGAGGGGGCGGCTACACCTTC
TRBD1	TRBV5-1	.	TRBJ2-3	CASSPIQGDTDTQYF	TGCGCCAGCAGCCCTATACAGGGGGACACAGATACGCAGTATTTT
.	TRBV9	few	TRBJ1-2	CASSANIINGYTF	TGTGCCAGCAGCGCTAACATAATAAATGGCTACACCTTC
.	TRBV3-1/TRBV3-2	.	TRBJ1-6	CASSQTPSMVFFDSPLHF	TGTGCCAGCAGCCAGACACCCTCGATGGTGTTTTTCGATTCACCCCTCCACTTT
.	TRBV9	.	TRBJ1-1	CASRVHGGTEAFF	TGTGCCAGCAGGGTCCACGGGGGCACTGAAGCTTTCTTT
TRBD2	TRBV4-1	.	TRBJ2-1	CASSQRTSNEQFF	TGCGCCAGCAGCCAGAGGACTAGCAATGAGCAGTTCTTC
TRBD2	TRBV28	.	TRBJ2-5	CASSLSTSGRGGETQYF	TGTGCCAGCAGTTTAAGTACTAGCGGGAGAGGAGGGGAGACCCAGTACTTC
.	TRBV27	medium-sized	TRBJ2-2	CASSLGEIHTGELFF	TGTGCCAGCAGTTTGGGAGAGATTCACACCGGGGAGCTGTTTTTT
.	TRBV19	.	TRBJ1-2	CASSIRGKEGGYTF	TGTGCCAGTAGTATCCGGGGCAAGGAGGGTGGCTACACCTTC